The present TCR beta chain was sequenced within a study of T cells expressing NK-cell markers. Study outcomes and limitations: Where several donors were concerned, these clonotypes also led the CD3+CD56-NKG2C+ fraction.

As regards this clonotype: Its antigen is not identified.

The CDR3 has 12 amino acids. With UMIs, 5'RACE template switching was used to make TCR beta cDNA. TCRdb re-called the 5' RACE reads; one entry per CDR3 protein, DNA not given. The listing records over 150,000 distinct CDR3 sequences. The sequence was obtained from a woman in her forties or fifties in good health. The gene calls are TRBV23-1 and TRBJ2-1. TRBV23-1 is assigned to the ORF class and has an uncertain function. The sample consisted of blood T cells: a sorted CD56 or NKG2C T cell subset, CD4+ or CD8+ T cells, or bulk PBMC T cells (not recorded which). The CDR3 region is CASSVRNNEQFF.